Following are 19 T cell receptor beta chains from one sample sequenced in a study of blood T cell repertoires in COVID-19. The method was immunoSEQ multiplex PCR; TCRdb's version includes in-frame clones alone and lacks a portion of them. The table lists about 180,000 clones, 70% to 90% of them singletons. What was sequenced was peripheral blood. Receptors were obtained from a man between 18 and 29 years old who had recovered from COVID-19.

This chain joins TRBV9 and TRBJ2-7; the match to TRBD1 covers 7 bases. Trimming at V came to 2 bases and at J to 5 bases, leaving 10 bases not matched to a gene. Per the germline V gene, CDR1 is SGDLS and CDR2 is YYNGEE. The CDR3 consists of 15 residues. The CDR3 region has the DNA TGTGCCAGCAGCGTGAGAGCAGACAGGGTCCACGAGCAGTACTTC. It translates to CASSVRADRVHEQYF.

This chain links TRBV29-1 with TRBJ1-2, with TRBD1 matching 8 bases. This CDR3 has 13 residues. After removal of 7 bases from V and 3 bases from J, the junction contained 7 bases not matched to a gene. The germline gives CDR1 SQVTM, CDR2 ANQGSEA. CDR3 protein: CSASQGGDYGYTF. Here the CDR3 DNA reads TGCAGCGCCTCACAGGGGGGGGACTATGGCTACACCTTC.

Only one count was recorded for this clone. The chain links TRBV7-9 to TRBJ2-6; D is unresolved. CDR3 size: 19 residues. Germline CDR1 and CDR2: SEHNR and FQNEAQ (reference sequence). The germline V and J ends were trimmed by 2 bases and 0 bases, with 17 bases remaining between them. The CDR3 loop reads CASSLSLESVDSGANVLTF. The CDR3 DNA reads TGTGCCAGCAGCTTATCCCTAGAATCAGTAGACTCTGGGGCCAACGTCCTGACTTTC. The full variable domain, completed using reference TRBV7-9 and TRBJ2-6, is DTGVSQNPRHKITKRGQNVTFRCDPISEHNRLYWYRQTLGQGPEFLTYFQNEAQLEKSRLLSDRFSAERPKGSFSTLEIQRTEQGDSAMYLCASSLSLESVDSGANVLTFGAGSRLTVL.

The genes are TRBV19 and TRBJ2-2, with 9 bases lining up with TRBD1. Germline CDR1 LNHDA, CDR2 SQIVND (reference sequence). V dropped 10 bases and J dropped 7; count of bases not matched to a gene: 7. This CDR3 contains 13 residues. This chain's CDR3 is CATRTGASGELFF. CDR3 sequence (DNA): TGTGCCACTAGGACAGGGGCAAGCGGGGAGCTGTTTTTT.

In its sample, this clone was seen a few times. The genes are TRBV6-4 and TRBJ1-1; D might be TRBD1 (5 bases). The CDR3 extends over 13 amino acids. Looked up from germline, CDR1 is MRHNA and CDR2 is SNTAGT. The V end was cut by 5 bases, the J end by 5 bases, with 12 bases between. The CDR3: CASSPQAGTEAFF. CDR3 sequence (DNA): TGTGCCAGCAGTCCACAGGCAGGGACTGAAGCTTTCTTT.

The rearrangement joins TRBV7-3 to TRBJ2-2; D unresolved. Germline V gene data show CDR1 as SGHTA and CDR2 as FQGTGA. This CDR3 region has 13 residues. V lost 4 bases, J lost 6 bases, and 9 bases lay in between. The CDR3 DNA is TGTGCCAGCAGCTCCCACTCGGCCGGGGAGCTGTTTTTT. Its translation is CASSSHSAGELFF.

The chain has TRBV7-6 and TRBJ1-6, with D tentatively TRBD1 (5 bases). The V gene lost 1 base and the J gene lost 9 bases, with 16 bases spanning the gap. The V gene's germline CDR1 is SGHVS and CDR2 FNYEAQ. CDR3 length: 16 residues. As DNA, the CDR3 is TGTGCCAGCAGCTTAGAGGTTCGGCCAGGGATTTCACCCCTCCACTTT. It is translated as CASSLEVRPGISPLHF.

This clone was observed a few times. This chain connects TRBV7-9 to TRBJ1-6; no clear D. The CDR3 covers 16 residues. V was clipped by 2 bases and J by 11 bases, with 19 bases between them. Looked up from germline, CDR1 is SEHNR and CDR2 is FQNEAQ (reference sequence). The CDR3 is CASSLIWSVGLAPLHF. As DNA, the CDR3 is TGTGCCAGCAGCTTAATTTGGAGTGTTGGGTTGGCACCCCTCCACTTT.

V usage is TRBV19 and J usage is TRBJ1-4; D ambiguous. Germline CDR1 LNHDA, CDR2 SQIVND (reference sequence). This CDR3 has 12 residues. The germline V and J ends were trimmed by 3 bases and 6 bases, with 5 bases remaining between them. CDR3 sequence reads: CASSISDEKLFF. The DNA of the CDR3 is TGTGCCAGTAGTATCTCAGATGAAAAACTGTTTTTT.

CDR3 loop: CASSDRVGSATNEKLFF. CDR3 bases: TGTGCCAGCAGTGACAGGGTAGGGTCCGCAACTAATGAAAAACTGTTTTTT. This sequence joins TRBV6-1 and TRBJ1-4; a weak D match, TRBD1 (5 bases). The V gene's germline CDR1 is MNHNS and CDR2 SASEGT. Trimming removed 3 bases at V and 0 bases at J, with 14 bases between. CDR3 size: 17 residues.

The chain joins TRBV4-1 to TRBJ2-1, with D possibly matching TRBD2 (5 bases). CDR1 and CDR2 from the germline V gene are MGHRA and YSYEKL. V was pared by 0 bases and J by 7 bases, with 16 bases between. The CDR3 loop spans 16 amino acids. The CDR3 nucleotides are TGCGCCAGCAGCCAAGACTTTGGGAGCCTCCGAAATGAGCAGTTCTTC. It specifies CASSQDFGSLRNEQFF.

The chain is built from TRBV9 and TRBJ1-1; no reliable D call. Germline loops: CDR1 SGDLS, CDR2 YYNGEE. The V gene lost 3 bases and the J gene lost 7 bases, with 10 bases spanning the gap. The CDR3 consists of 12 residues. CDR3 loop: CASSANGVEAFF. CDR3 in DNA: TGTGCCAGCAGCGCCAACGGGGTTGAAGCTTTCTTT.

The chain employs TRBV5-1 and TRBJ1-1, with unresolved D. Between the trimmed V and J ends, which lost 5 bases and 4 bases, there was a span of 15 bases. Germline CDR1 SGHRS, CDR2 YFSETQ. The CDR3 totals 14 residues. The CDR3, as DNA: TGCGCCAGCAGGTTACACAGAGATGGCACTGAAGCTTTCTTT. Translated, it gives CASRLHRDGTEAFF.

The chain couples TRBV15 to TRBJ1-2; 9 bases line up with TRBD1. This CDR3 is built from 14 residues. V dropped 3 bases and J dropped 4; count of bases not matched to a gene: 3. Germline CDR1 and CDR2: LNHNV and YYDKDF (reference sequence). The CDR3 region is CATSSRTGAYGYTF. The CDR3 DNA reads TGTGCCACCAGCAGCCGGACAGGGGCCTATGGCTACACCTTC.

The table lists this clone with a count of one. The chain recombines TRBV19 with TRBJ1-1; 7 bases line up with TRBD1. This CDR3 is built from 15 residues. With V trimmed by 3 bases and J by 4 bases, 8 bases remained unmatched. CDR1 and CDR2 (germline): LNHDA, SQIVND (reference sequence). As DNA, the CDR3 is TGTGCCAGTAGTATCCTGGACAGGCGGGGCACTGAAGCTTTCTTT. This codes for CASSILDRRGTEAFF.

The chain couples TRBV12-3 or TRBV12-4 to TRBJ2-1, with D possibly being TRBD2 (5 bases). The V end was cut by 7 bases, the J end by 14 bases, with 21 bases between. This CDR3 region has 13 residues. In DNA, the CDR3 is TGTGCCAGCACCCAGAAGGGCGACCGGCGGGAGTTCTTC. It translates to CASTQKGDRREFF.

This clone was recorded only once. Here the CDR3 reads CASRGQGAYEQYF. CDR3 in DNA: TGTGCCAGCAGGGGACAGGGGGCTTACGAGCAGTACTTC. This rearrangement joins TRBV6-5 to TRBJ2-7, with 12 bases aligning to TRBD1. J gave up 4 bases and V 6 bases, and 1 base lay outside the gene matches. CDR3 length equals 13 residues. Germline CDR1 is MNHEY and CDR2 is SVGAGI.

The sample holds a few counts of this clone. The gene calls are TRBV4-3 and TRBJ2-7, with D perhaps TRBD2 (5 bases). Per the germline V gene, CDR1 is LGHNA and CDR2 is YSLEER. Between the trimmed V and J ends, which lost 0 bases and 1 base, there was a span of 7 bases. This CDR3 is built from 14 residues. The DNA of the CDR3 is TGCGCCAGCAGCCAAGATCGGAGGTCCTACGAGCAGTACTTC. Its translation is CASSQDRRSYEQYF.

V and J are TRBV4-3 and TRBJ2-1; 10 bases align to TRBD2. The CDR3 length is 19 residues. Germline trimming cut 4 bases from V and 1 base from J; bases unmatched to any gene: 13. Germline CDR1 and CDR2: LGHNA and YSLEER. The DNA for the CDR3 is TGCGCCAGCAGCCGTCTTTCCGGGACTAGCGATCCTTCCTACAATGAGCAGTTCTTC. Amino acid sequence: CASSRLSGTSDPSYNEQFF.